Below are 18 T cell receptor beta chains sequenced from a single sample in a study of blood T cell repertoires in COVID-19. Data came from immunoSEQ multiplex PCR; TCRdb stores just in-frame clones and leaves some out. Of roughly 260,000 clones listed, roughly 85% are singletons. What was sequenced was peripheral blood. The receptors derive from a woman aged 18-35 years with acute or convalescent COVID-19.

This chain connects TRBV2 to TRBJ2-1; D not certain. V gave up 6 bases and J gave up 8 bases, with 8 bases separating them. Germline CDR1 is SNHLY and CDR2 is FYNNEI. This CDR3 region has 11 residues. CDR3 nucleotides: TGTGCCAGCAGGACAATGGATGAGCAGTTCTTC. This codes for CASRTMDEQFF.

The chain links TRBV7-3 to TRBJ2-7; TRBD1 aligns across 7 bases. CDR1 and CDR2 from the germline V gene are SGHTA and FQGTGA. CDR3 length: 19 residues. V was pared by 0 bases and J by 5 bases, with 19 bases of the junction left unmatched. CDR3 coding DNA: TGTGCCAGCAGCTTAACTGGGTCGAGTGGGGTCGACAGGGTTAACGAGCAGTACTTC. Protein: CASSLTGSSGVDRVNEQYF.

The sample holds a few counts of this clone. The chain links TRBV24-1 to TRBJ1-4; 10 positions agree with TRBD1. V was pared by 4 bases and J by 4 bases, with 5 bases of the junction left unmatched. The CDR3 is 16 residues long. The germline V gene has CDR1 KGHDR and CDR2 SFDVKD. The CDR3 region is CATSDPGQGNNEKLFF. The CDR3 DNA reads TGTGCCACCAGTGACCCGGGACAGGGGAATAATGAAAAACTGTTTTTT.

The chain carries TRBV6-1 and TRBJ1-3; D possibly corresponds to TRBD1 (5 bases). The CDR3 has 16 residues. The V gene lost 4 bases and the J gene lost 0 bases, with 13 bases spanning the gap. Germline lookup yields CDR1 MNHNS and CDR2 SASEGT. The CDR3: CASSVRDPFSGNTIYF. Written as DNA, the CDR3 is TGTGCCAGCAGTGTCAGGGATCCCTTCTCTGGAAACACCATATATTTT.

The chain carries TRBV28 and TRBJ2-1; D is perhaps TRBD2 (5 bases). CDR3 length: 16 residues. Germline lookup yields CDR1 MDHEN and CDR2 SYDVKM. V dropped 6 bases and J dropped 0 bases, with 15 bases sitting between them. CDR3: CASSLLTTHSYNEQFF. The CDR3 DNA is TGTGCCAGCAGCTTGTTGACTACCCACTCCTACAATGAGCAGTTCTTC.

This chain links TRBV29-1 with TRBJ2-7; the match to TRBD1 covers 9 bases. Looked up from germline, CDR1 is SQVTM and CDR2 is ANQGSEA. With 7 bases clipped from V and 2 bases from J, the junction kept 6 bases outside the gene matches. The CDR3 consists of 13 residues. The chain's CDR3 is CSGGTGTTYEQYF. CDR3 in DNA: TGCAGCGGAGGGACAGGGACCACCTACGAGCAGTACTTC.

The chain uses TRBV18 and TRBJ2-7, with 9 bases matching TRBD2. The CDR3 consists of 18 residues. Looked up from germline, CDR1 is KGHSH and CDR2 is LQKENI. V was clipped by 0 bases and J by 2 bases; unmatched bases: 11. The chain's CDR3 is CASSPPFATSGLTYEQYF. The DNA for the CDR3 is TGTGCCAGCTCACCACCTTTTGCGACTAGCGGCCTCACCTACGAGCAGTACTTC.

J is TRBJ1-4 and V is TRBV15, with 8 bases that match TRBD1. V shed 1 base, J shed 7 bases, and the junction held 5 bases outside the gene matches. The germline CDR1 and CDR2 sequences are LNHNV and YYDKDF (reference sequence). CDR3 length: 15 residues. CDR3: CATSRAETGVEKLFF. CDR3 coding DNA: TGTGCCACCAGCAGAGCTGAGACAGGGGTTGAAAAACTGTTTTTT.

The chain carries TRBV5-1 and TRBJ2-6; 12 positions agree with TRBD2. The V and J ends lost 4 bases and 5 bases, in that order; junction bases with no gene match: 7. Germline CDR1 is SGHRS and CDR2 is YFSETQ. The CDR3 contains 17 residues. This chain's CDR3 is CASSQTSGSGWANVLTF. Written as DNA, the CDR3 is TGCGCCAGCAGCCAGACTAGCGGGAGTGGCTGGGCCAACGTCCTGACTTTC. Full variable domain (outside the CDR3, taken from reference TRBV5-1 and TRBJ2-6): KAGVTQTPRYLIKTRGQQVTLSCSPISGHRSVSWYQQTPGQGLQFLFEYFSETQRNKGNFPGRFSGRQFSNSRSEMNVSTLELGDSALYLCASSQTSGSGWANVLTFGAGSRLTVL.

This chain links TRBV28 with TRBJ2-1; D call uncertain. This CDR3 is 12 amino acids long. Trimming removed 10 bases from V and 2 bases from J, with 9 bases in between. Germline CDR1 MDHEN, CDR2 SYDVKM. CDR3 sequence reads: CATARAYNEQFF. The CDR3 DNA reads as TGTGCCACCGCCCGGGCCTACAATGAGCAGTTCTTC.

The gene calls are TRBV5-4 and TRBJ2-1; 10 bases fit TRBD2. The trim removed 4 bases at V and 9 bases at J, leaving 16 bases unmatched. This CDR3 contains 17 residues. CDR1 is SGHNT, CDR2 YYREEE, per germline (reference sequence). CDR3 sequence (DNA): TGTGCCAGCAGCGGGGACGGGCTAGCGGGAGCACACGGTGAGCAGTTCTTC. This gives the protein CASSGDGLAGAHGEQFF.

This sequence joins TRBV6-6 and TRBJ1-1; D gene unclear. V was shortened by 7 bases and J by 1 base, with 13 bases between the two germline ends. There are 14 residues in the CDR3. Germline-derived CDR1 and CDR2 are MNHNY and SVGAGI (reference sequence). Written as DNA, the CDR3 is TGTGCCAGCAACCCCGGACGGGAGAACACTGAAGCTTTCTTT. Its translation is CASNPGRENTEAFF.

CDR3 DNA sequence: TGTGCCAGTAGCCACCGGGACACCTATGGCTACACCTTC. It codes for CASSHRDTYGYTF. The V gene is TRBV19, the J gene TRBJ1-2; the D gene is possibly TRBD1 (6 bases). The germline V gene encodes CDR1 LNHDA and CDR2 SQIVND (reference sequence). This CDR3 comprises 13 residues. V lost 6 bases to trimming and J lost 4 bases, with 12 bases between them.

The chain carries TRBV29-1 and TRBJ2-5; D is ambiguous. Germline loops: CDR1 SQVTM, CDR2 ANQGSEA. V gave up 7 bases and J gave up 1 base, with 28 bases separating them. This CDR3 comprises 18 residues. CDR3 coding DNA: TGCAGCGCCGAAGGCTTTTCTAGGTCCCTACACCCCCAAGAGACCCAGTACTTC. Translation gives CSAEGFSRSLHPQETQYF.

This clone was seen only a few times. The chain links TRBV19 to TRBJ1-1; TRBD1 agrees at 8 bases. The CDR3 runs to 12 residues. The germline V gene encodes CDR1 LNHDA and CDR2 SQIVND (reference sequence). Unmatched junction bases numbered 4, after V lost 8 bases and J lost 5 bases. The CDR3 nucleotides read TGTGCCAGTCGACAGGGGATGACTGAAGCTTTCTTT. Residues: CASRQGMTEAFF.

The table lists this clone with a few counts. The genes are TRBV30 and TRBJ1-1; D may be TRBD1 (6 bases). The germline CDR1 and CDR2 sequences are GTSNPN and SVGIG (reference sequence). Trimming cost V 2 bases and J 4 bases, with 14 bases left between them. This CDR3 has 14 amino acids. The CDR3 loop reads CAWSWKGVITEAFF. Here the CDR3 DNA reads TGTGCCTGGAGTTGGAAGGGGGTAATCACTGAAGCTTTCTTT. The full variable domain, completed using reference TRBV30 and TRBJ1-1, is SQTIHQWPATLVQPVGSPLSLECTVEGTSNPNLYWYRQAAGRGLQLLFYSVGIGQISSEVPQNLSASRPQDRQFILSSKKLLLSDSGFYLCAWSWKGVITEAFFGQGTRLTVV.

This chain links TRBV29-1 with TRBJ2-2; maybe TRBD2 (6 bases). Trimming removed 2 bases at V and 7 bases at J, with 14 bases between. The CDR3 is made up of 14 amino acids. Germline assignment: CDR1 SQVTM and CDR2 ANQGSEA. CDR3: CSVETGLGGGELFF. As DNA, the CDR3 is TGCAGCGTTGAAACCGGTCTGGGGGGCGGGGAGCTGTTTTTT.

The V gene is TRBV4-1, the J gene TRBJ1-5; D possibly corresponds to TRBD1 (6 bases). V shed 1 base and J shed 0 bases, with 7 bases lying between them. The CDR3 contains 15 residues. CDR1 MGHRA and CDR2 YSYEKL come from the germline V gene. CDR3: CASSQVDSSNQPQHF. DNA of the CDR3: TGCGCCAGCAGCCAAGTGGACAGTAGCAATCAGCCCCAGCATTTT.